One sample yielded the 9 T cell receptor beta chains listed below, sequenced in a study of metastatic and nonmetastatic thyroid tumors. Thyroid surgery took place with no prior treatment in any patient. From the PCR reads, TCRdb re-called clones with MiXCR. The table includes 30,000 to 40,000 clones, about 13% detected once. The sequenced sample was blood. These TCRs come from a female donor with papillary thyroid cancer or a benign thyroid nodule (not recorded which). Some clones in this sample may be carry-over from other donors' samples.

This clone has ten or more counts. The J gene is TRBJ1-1, the V gene TRBV6-2 or TRBV6-3; D is possibly TRBD1 (6 bases). Between the trimmed V and J ends, which lost 10 bases and 1 base, there was a span of 13 bases. The germline V gene has CDR1 MNHEY and CDR2 SVGEGT. The CDR3 totals 13 residues. CDR3 loop: CATGGGANTEAFF. The CDR3 DNA follows: TGTGCCACCGGGGGGGGGGCGAACACTGAAGCTTTCTTT.

This clone came up many times. The chain recombines TRBV14 with TRBJ2-2, with D possibly TRBD1 on 5 matching bases. This CDR3 has 15 residues. Trimming left V 3 bases short and J 4 bases short, with 12 bases between. The V gene's germline CDR1 is SGHDN and CDR2 FVKESK. CDR3 loop: CASSHHEGVTGELFF. Written as DNA, the CDR3 is TGTGCCAGCAGCCATCACGAAGGGGTCACCGGGGAGCTGTTTTTT.

The chain couples TRBV6-6 to TRBJ2-3, with 9 positions matching TRBD1. Germline CDR1 MNHNY, CDR2 SVGAGI (reference sequence). CDR3 length: 15 residues. V lost 2 bases and J lost 5; bases outside the gene matches: 5. The CDR3 DNA follows: TGTGCCAGCAGTTACCTCCGGGACAGGGTAGATACGCAGTATTTT. Amino acid sequence: CASSYLRDRVDTQYF.

This clone has ten or more counts. The rearrangement joins TRBV27 to TRBJ2-3; D call uncertain. Germline assignment: CDR1 MNHEY and CDR2 SMNVEV (reference sequence). This CDR3 is 15 amino acids long. V was shortened by 7 bases and J by 2 bases, with 16 bases between the two germline ends. The CDR3 here is CASTPLAAFTDTQYF. CDR3 bases: TGTGCCAGCACCCCCCTGGCTGCTTTCACAGATACGCAGTATTTT.

This clone was observed many times. The rearrangement links TRBV25-1 to TRBJ1-1; the D gene is possibly TRBD1 (6 bases). The CDR3 spans 11 residues. Germline assignment: CDR1 MGHDK and CDR2 SYGVNS. Between the trimmed V and J ends, which lost 5 bases and 10 bases, there was a span of 11 bases. CDR3 coding DNA: TGTGCCAGCAGTTTAGGACAGTCAGCTTTCTTT. Translating it yields CASSLGQSAFF.

The rearrangement joins TRBV5-1 to TRBJ2-2, with D perhaps TRBD1 or TRBD2 (5 bases each). Germline CDR1 and CDR2: SGHRS and YFSETQ. The CDR3 spans 16 residues. The ends were cut back, 5 bases at V and 5 bases at J, with 19 bases in the middle. The CDR3 spells CASSLERGTWTGELFF. The DNA for the CDR3 is TGCGCCAGCAGTCTGGAGAGGGGTACCTGGACCGGGGAGCTGTTTTTT.

This clone has a handful of counts. The chain links TRBV10-2 to TRBJ2-7; TRBD2 is a possible D gene (6 bases). Germline CDR1 and CDR2: WSHSY and SAAADI. Trimming took off 11 bases at V and 4 bases at J, with 12 bases between the two ends. The CDR3 contains 11 residues. CDR3 coding DNA: TGCGCCGCGGAGGGTGCTTACGAGCAGTACTTC. Its translation is CAAEGAYEQYF.

J is TRBJ2-1 and V is TRBV4-2; D may be TRBD2 (5 bases). This CDR3 contains 17 residues. CDR1 is LGHNA, CDR2 YNFKEQ, per germline. The V gene lost 3 bases and the J gene lost 5 bases, with 20 bases spanning the gap. CDR3 coding DNA: TGTGCCAGCAGCCACGGGCCGTTGGAGTCCGGGGACAATGAGCAGTTCTTC. Translation gives CASSHGPLESGDNEQFF.

This clone was picked up a small number of times. The chain links TRBV28 to TRBJ1-1; D not resolved. Trimming removed 3 bases from V and 2 bases from J, with 7 bases in between. The germline V gene encodes CDR1 MDHEN and CDR2 SYDVKM. This CDR3 spans 13 amino acids. CDR3 amino acids: CASSFMVNTEAFF. The CDR3 DNA reads as TGTGCCAGCAGTTTCATGGTTAACACTGAAGCTTTCTTT.